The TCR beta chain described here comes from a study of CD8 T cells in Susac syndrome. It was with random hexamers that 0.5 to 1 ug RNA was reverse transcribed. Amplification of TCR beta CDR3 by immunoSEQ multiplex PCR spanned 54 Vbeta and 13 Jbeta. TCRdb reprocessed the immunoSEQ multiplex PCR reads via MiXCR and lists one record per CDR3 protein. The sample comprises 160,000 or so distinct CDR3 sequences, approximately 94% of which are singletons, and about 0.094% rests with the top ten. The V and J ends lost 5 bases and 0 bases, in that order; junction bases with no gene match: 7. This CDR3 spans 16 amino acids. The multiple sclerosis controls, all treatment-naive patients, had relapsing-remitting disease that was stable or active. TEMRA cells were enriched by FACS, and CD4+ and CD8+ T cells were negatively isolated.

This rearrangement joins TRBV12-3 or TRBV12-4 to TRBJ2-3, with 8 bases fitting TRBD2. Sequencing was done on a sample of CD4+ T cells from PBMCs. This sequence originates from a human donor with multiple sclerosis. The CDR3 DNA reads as TGTGCCAGCAGTCACGAGGCTAGCGGGAGCACAGATACGCAGTATTTT. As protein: CASSHEASGSTDTQYF.